The source of this TCR beta chain is a study of blood T cells in healthy people across ages. Study-level findings and limits: As age increased, TCR beta diversity per million T cells fell in a roughly linear fashion.

The V end was cut by 2 bases, the J end by 1 base, with 9 bases between. CDR1 ENHRY and CDR2 SYGVKD come from the germline V gene. This CDR3 spans 16 amino acids. With a J-beta primer mix and a sample-barcoded 5' primer, a second PCR ran about 7 to 11 cycles. TCRdb reanalysed the 5' RACE reads using MiXCR and keeps one entry per CDR3 protein. Of approximately 1.5 million distinct CDR3 sequences in the sample, 34% were seen once. Those donating, healthy Caucasian individuals from Russia, were aged about 6 to 100. As for this clonotype: No antigen is known for it.

Sequencing used blood. This TCR came from a woman aged 30 to 39 in good health. V and J are TRBV10-3 and TRBJ2-6; TRBD2 is a possible D gene (7 bases). CDR3 sequence: CAISERGASGANVLTF. Here the CDR3 DNA reads TGTGCCATCAGTGAGCGGGGGGCGTCTGGGGCCAACGTCCTGACTTTC.